This entry lists 20 T cell receptor beta chains sequenced from one sample in a study of T cell responses to AZD1222 COVID-19 vaccine. Produced via immunoSEQ multiplex PCR; TCRdb's table is partial and in-frame only. The table includes fewer than 200,000 clones, 92% detected once. The sequences come from peripheral blood, collected on day 0 of MenACWY control vaccination. The origin of the receptors is an adult in good health.

This sequence joins TRBV6-5 and TRBJ2-7; 8 bases are shared with TRBD1. The CDR3 extends over 13 amino acids. V was pared by 6 bases and J by 3 bases, with 4 bases of the junction left unmatched. Germline CDR1 MNHEY, CDR2 SVGAGI. The DNA of the CDR3 is TGTGCCAGCAGGGGGGACAGGCACTACGAGCAGTACTTC. This encodes CASRGDRHYEQYF.

The chain combines TRBV2 with TRBJ2-2; TRBD2 matches at 7 bases. Germline lookup yields CDR1 SNHLY and CDR2 FYNNEI. The CDR3 is 16 residues long. Unmatched junction bases numbered 6, after V lost 5 bases and J lost 0 bases. CDR3 in DNA: TGTGCCAGCAGTCAGACTAGCCCCGCGAACACCGGGGAGCTGTTTTTT. Translated: CASSQTSPANTGELFF.

V and J are TRBV6-2 or TRBV6-3 and TRBJ2-7; 9 nucleotides align to TRBD1. V was pared by 2 bases and J by 6 bases, with 8 bases of the junction left unmatched. The germline V gene has CDR1 MNHEY and CDR2 SVGEGT. The CDR3 is 15 amino acids. The CDR3: CASSYRGQGTGEQYF. CDR3 bases: TGTGCCAGCAGTTACCGGGGACAGGGTACCGGCGAGCAGTACTTC.

This chain joins TRBV11-2 and TRBJ2-3, with D uncertain. Germline V CDR1 and CDR2: SGHAT, FQNNGV. V was shortened by 0 bases and J by 1 base, with 11 bases between the two germline ends. The CDR3 has 16 amino acids. This chain's CDR3 is CASSLDRFSGTDTQYF. CDR3 nucleotide sequence: TGTGCCAGCAGCTTAGATCGGTTCTCCGGCACAGATACGCAGTATTTT. The full variable domain, rest sourced from reference TRBV11-2 and TRBJ2-3, is EAGVAQSPRYKIIEKRQSVAFWCNPISGHATLYWYQQILGQGPKLLIQFQNNGVVDDSQLPKDRFSAERLKGVDSTLKIQPAKLEDSAVYLCASSLDRFSGTDTQYFGPGTRLTVL.

The chain uses TRBV11-1 and TRBJ1-1; perhaps TRBD1 as D (5 bases). The CDR3 spans 15 residues. V was cut by 4 bases and J by 4 bases, with 16 bases left in between. Per the germline V gene, CDR1 is SGHAT and CDR2 is FQDESV (reference sequence). CDR3 loop: CASSYQTWGITEAFF. The CDR3 nucleotides read TGTGCCAGCAGCTATCAGACATGGGGGATCACTGAAGCTTTCTTT.

The CDR3 loop is CASSFKGGIWYEQYF. In DNA form, the CDR3 reads TGTGCCAGCAGTTTCAAGGGGGGTATATGGTACGAGCAGTACTTC. J is TRBJ2-7 and V is TRBV28; D could derive from TRBD1 or TRBD2 (6 bases each). The germline V gene has CDR1 MDHEN and CDR2 SYDVKM. This CDR3 region has 15 residues. The germline V and J ends were trimmed by 3 bases and 4 bases, with 16 bases remaining between them.

The rearrangement uses TRBV19 and TRBJ2-1; D is unresolved. This CDR3 region has 15 residues. Trimming cost V 5 bases and J 0 bases, with 11 bases left between them. The germline CDR1 and CDR2 sequences are LNHDA and SQIVND (reference sequence). CDR3 sequence: CASSPDTNSYNEQFF. The CDR3 nucleotides read TGTGCCAGTAGTCCTGACACAAACTCCTACAATGAGCAGTTCTTC.

The chain couples TRBV28 to TRBJ2-3; D may be TRBD2 (5 bases). The V gene's germline CDR1 is MDHEN and CDR2 SYDVKM. The CDR3 runs 12 residues. The germline V and J ends were trimmed by 1 base and 6 bases, with 5 bases remaining between them. CDR3 DNA sequence: TGTGCCAGCAGTTTATCGGGGGATACGCAGTATTTT. Residues: CASSLSGDTQYF.

The gene calls are TRBV14 and TRBJ1-4; 8 nucleotides agree with TRBD1. J was trimmed by 4 bases and V by 4 bases; bases with no gene match: 8. CDR3 size: 16 residues. Germline V CDR1 and CDR2: SGHDN, FVKESK. CDR3: CASSPYRGGHNEKLFF. CDR3 nucleotides: TGTGCCAGCAGCCCGTACAGGGGGGGCCATAATGAAAAACTGTTTTTT.

J is TRBJ2-3 and V is TRBV9; 7 positions match TRBD2. The CDR3 extends over 15 amino acids. With 6 bases clipped from V and 1 base from J, the junction kept 8 bases outside the gene matches. CDR1 and CDR2 (germline): SGDLS, YYNGEE. The CDR3 DNA reads TGTGCCAGCACCCTAACTGGGGGGGGCACAGATACGCAGTATTTT. This sequence encodes CASTLTGGGTDTQYF.

This clone occurred a few times. The rearrangement uses TRBV28 and TRBJ1-1; no reliable D call. Looked up from germline, CDR1 is MDHEN and CDR2 is SYDVKM. The CDR3 has 14 residues. The V end lost 7 bases, the J end lost 4 bases, and 16 bases lay between the germline ends. The CDR3 bases are TGTGCCAGCACCTCCGGTGGTTGGGGCACTGAAGCTTTCTTT. This gives the protein CASTSGGWGTEAFF. Combining the CDR3 with reference TRBV28 and TRBJ1-1 gives the whole variable domain DVKVTQSSRYLVKRTGEKVFLECVQDMDHENMFWYRQDPGLGLRLIYFSYDVKMKEKGDIPEGYSVSREKKERFSLILESASTNQTSMYLCASTSGGWGTEAFFGQGTRLTVV.

This chain links TRBV24-1 with TRBJ2-7; 7 nucleotides agree with TRBD1. Germline loops: CDR1 KGHDR, CDR2 SFDVKD. V shed 3 bases and J 9 bases; nucleotides not matched to a gene: 7. This CDR3 comprises 13 residues. The CDR3 sequence is CATSDRQGVGQYF. In nucleotides, the CDR3 is TGTGCCACCAGTGATCGCCAGGGGGTTGGGCAGTACTTC.

This clone was observed a handful of times. The CDR3 region is CASSFTGEKLFF. The CDR3 DNA reads as TGTGCCAGCAGCTTTACTGGTGAAAAACTGTTTTTT. This sequence joins TRBV7-2 and TRBJ1-4; unclear D gene. V was clipped by 3 bases and J by 7 bases, with 6 bases between them. The CDR3 extends over 12 amino acids. CDR1 is SGHTA, CDR2 FQGNSA, per germline.

V is TRBV25-1 and J is TRBJ1-3, with D uncertain. The length of the CDR3 is 13 residues. The germline CDR1 and CDR2 sequences are MGHDK and SYGVNS. V was shortened by 1 base and J by 1 base, with 2 bases between the two germline ends. The CDR3 DNA reads as TGTGCCAGCAGTGAATTTTCTGGAAACACCATATATTTT. It yields the protein CASSEFSGNTIYF.

CDR3 loop: CASSPLINTEAFF. CDR3 DNA: TGTGCCAGCAGCCCTCTGATTAACACTGAAGCTTTCTTT. The chain employs TRBV9 and TRBJ1-1; D not certain. Germline V gives CDR1 SGDLS, CDR2 YYNGEE. The CDR3 contains 13 residues. Between the trimmed V and J ends, which lost 4 bases and 2 bases, there was a span of 9 bases.

V and J are TRBV19 and TRBJ1-6; 9 nucleotides line up with TRBD1. Trimming at V came to 1 base and at J to 14 bases, leaving 9 bases not matched to a gene. The CDR3 contains 15 residues. The V gene's germline CDR1 is LNHDA and CDR2 SQIVND (reference sequence). CDR3 nucleotide sequence: TGTGCCAGTAGTATAGGCGCACAGGGGGCTGAGGCCCTCCACTTT. Residues: CASSIGAQGAEALHF.

The chain recombines TRBV24-1 with TRBJ1-4, with D unresolved. The CDR3 is made up of 14 amino acids. Trimming removed 5 bases at V and 8 bases at J, with 14 bases between. Germline assignment: CDR1 KGHDR and CDR2 SFDVKD. The CDR3, as DNA: TGTGCCACCAGTGGCAGAATGGATGTGGAAAAACTGTTTTTT. Residues: CATSGRMDVEKLFF.

The rearrangement uses TRBV5-1 and TRBJ1-2; 10 nucleotides line up with TRBD1. Trimming removed 4 bases from V and 7 bases from J; junction bases left unmatched: 7. Germline CDR1 and CDR2: SGHRS and YFSETQ. The CDR3 sequence is 14 residues long. The CDR3 region has the DNA TGCGCCAGCAGCATCGGGACAGGGGAAGGTGGCTACACCTTC. Its protein product is CASSIGTGEGGYTF. The entire variable domain, with the rest obtained from reference TRBV5-1 and TRBJ1-2, is as follows: KAGVTQTPRYLIKTRGQQVTLSCSPISGHRSVSWYQQTPGQGLQFLFEYFSETQRNKGNFPGRFSGRQFSNSRSEMNVSTLELGDSALYLCASSIGTGEGGYTFGSGTRLTVV.

The gene calls are TRBV7-2 and TRBJ1-1; possible D gene TRBD1, 5 bases. The CDR3 covers 14 residues. V was shortened by 3 bases and J by 11 bases, with 19 bases between the two germline ends. Germline CDR1 reads SGHTA; CDR2 reads FQGNSA. The CDR3 reads CASSLDWSRAAAFF. DNA for the CDR3: TGTGCCAGCAGCTTGGACTGGTCCAGGGCCGCCGCTTTCTTT.

The chain uses TRBV5-1 and TRBJ2-7; D is tentatively TRBD1 or TRBD2 (6 bases each). Germline CDR1 is SGHRS and CDR2 is YFSETQ. V shed 4 bases and J shed 0 bases, with 20 bases lying between them. The CDR3 totals 17 residues. The CDR3 is CASSGGQGDPLSYEQYF. The DNA for the CDR3 is TGCGCCAGCAGCGGGGGGCAGGGTGACCCCCTCTCCTACGAGCAGTACTTC.